This T cell receptor (beta chain) was sequenced in a study of blood T cell repertoires in COVID-19. About the research overall: Acute and convalescent COVID-19 specimens originated in the United States, Italy and Spain.

Looked up from germline, CDR1 is MNHNY and CDR2 is SVGAGI (reference sequence). The junction had 12 bases not matched to a gene; V was cut back by 7 bases and J by 5 bases. The CDR3 runs 15 residues. Source study methods: Reference gene primer amplification yielded estimated nucleated cell counts. Repertoires were generated with immunoSEQ multiplex PCR, while TCRdb's copy carries only in-frame clones and drops some. V, J and clone size are those of that table, while D and trimming were read from the DNA. This sample has roughly 250,000 clones, with approximately 87% found just once. The V call is TRBV6-6, the J call TRBJ1-1; TRBD1 aligns across 8 bases. The source is a human donor in a cohort sampled during active COVID-19. The sequencing sample was made of peripheral blood. The CDR3 is CASNPRQGMGTEAFF. The CDR3 coding sequence is TGTGCCAGCAATCCGAGACAGGGGATGGGAACTGAAGCTTTCTTT.